Listed here are 29 T cell receptor beta chains from one sample, sequenced in a study of breast tumors, draining lymph nodes, adjacent tissues. TCRdb re-called the multiplex PCR reads through MiXCR, storing one row per CDR3 protein. The sample lists fewer than 200,000 distinct CDR3 sequences, approximately 30% occurring once. Samples came from axillary lymph nodes draining the breast cancer. Sequencing was carried out using axillary lymph node tissue. The receptors originated from a female donor with breast cancer. Some clones in this sample may be carry-over from other donors' samples.

This clonotype showed up many times. The V and J genes are TRBV5-1 and TRBJ2-3, with TRBD2 as a possible D gene (6 bases). This CDR3 has 13 residues. The germline gives CDR1 SGHRS, CDR2 YFSETQ. Trimming pared 5 bases from V and 2 bases from J, leaving 9 bases between. The CDR3 nucleotides are TGCGCCAGCAGTTCGGGGGACACAGATACGCAGTATTTT. Translation gives CASSSGDTDTQYF.

In this sample, this clonotype turned up a few times. The chain links TRBV19 to TRBJ1-2; D remains ambiguous. The CDR3 runs to 11 residues. Germline CDR1 reads LNHDA; CDR2 reads SQIVND (reference sequence). Trimming left V 4 bases short and J 8 bases short, with 8 bases between. CDR3 amino acids: CASSRVGGYTF. The CDR3 DNA sequence: TGTGCCAGTAGTAGGGTGGGGGGCTACACCTTC.

This clonotype occurred many times. The chain couples TRBV29-1 to TRBJ2-5; D call uncertain. Trimming left V 3 bases short and J 8 bases short, with 13 bases between. CDR3 length: 12 residues. The germline V gene encodes CDR1 SQVTM and CDR2 ANQGSEA. CDR3 residues: CSVEGSSSTQYF. The CDR3 region has the DNA TGCAGCGTTGAGGGCAGTTCGTCAACCCAGTACTTC.

This chain uses TRBV10-1 with TRBJ2-1; TRBD2 aligns across 13 bases. With 5 bases clipped from V and 2 bases from J, the junction kept 6 bases outside the gene matches. CDR3 length: 17 residues. Germline-derived CDR1 and CDR2 are WNHNN and SYGVQD (reference sequence). DNA for the CDR3: TGCGCCAGCAGTTGGACTAGCGGGAGTGGGACCTACAATGAGCAGTTCTTC. It codes for CASSWTSGSGTYNEQFF.

This clonotype occurred once. A much larger clonotype is one base distant, so this may be a read error. V usage is TRBV6-1 and J usage is TRBJ1-5, with D unclear. CDR1 and CDR2 (germline): MNHNS, SASEGT. The CDR3 spans 13 residues. CDR3: CASNETWDQPQHF. In nucleotides, the CDR3 is TGTGCCAGCAATGAAACATGGGATCAGCCCCAGCATTTT.

Regarding this clonotype: This may come from a read error, since a much larger clone is one base off. V and J are TRBV11-3 and TRBJ2-3; D not certain. The V gene's germline CDR1 is SGHNT and CDR2 YENEEA. The CDR3 sequence is 11 residues long. The CDR3 sequence: CAGSLGPPLYF. The CDR3 DNA follows: TGTGCCGGCAGCTTAGGCCCCCCTCTCTATTTT.

At least ten counts were recorded for this clonotype. The chain uses TRBV7-2 and TRBJ2-1; 10 nucleotides agree with TRBD2. The length of the CDR3 is 19 residues. The germline gives CDR1 SGHTA, CDR2 FQGNSA. Unmatched junction bases numbered 22, after V lost 5 bases and J lost 9 bases. The CDR3 region is CASSPGRGWSGGAEGEQFF. DNA of the CDR3: TGTGCCAGCAGCCCGGGGCGCGGCTGGAGCGGGGGGGCCGAGGGTGAGCAGTTCTTC.

The chain links TRBV6-4 to TRBJ2-3; 9 bases fit TRBD2. Germline V CDR1 and CDR2: MRHNA, SNTAGT. After removal of 4 bases from V and 11 bases from J, the junction contained 13 bases not matched to a gene. The CDR3 totals 15 residues. DNA for the CDR3: TGTGCCAGCAGTGCTCTAGCGGGAAGTCACAATGAGCAGTATTTT. It specifies CASSALAGSHNEQYF.

Ten or more counts support this clonotype. This chain joins TRBV12-3 or TRBV12-4 and TRBJ2-6; 8 bases are shared with TRBD1. CDR3 size: 16 residues. Unmatched junction bases numbered 2, after V lost 3 bases and J lost 1 base. The CDR3 bases are TGTGCCAGCAGTTTCCGGACAGGGTCTGGGGCCAACGTCCTGACTTTC. Protein: CASSFRTGSGANVLTF.

Concerning this clonotype itself: This may be a read error: a much more frequent sequence differs by one nucleotide. The chain joins TRBV2 to TRBJ1-3; D is uncertain. CDR3 length: 15 amino acids. Per the germline V gene, CDR1 is SNHLY and CDR2 is FYNNEI. CDR3 sequence: CASSSLIYSGDTIYF. The DNA of the CDR3 is TGTGCCAGCAGTTCGCTCATCTACTCTGGAGACACCATATATTTT.

Turning to this clonotype: The conserved phenylalanine or tryptophan is not found at the CDR3 terminus, so this likely reflects a read error. V and J are TRBV7-4 and TRBJ1-5; possibly TRBD1 for D (5 bases). In germline, CDR1 is SGHVT, CDR2 SQSDAQ. CDR3 length equals 13 residues. CDR3 loop: CASSQGPNQPQHL. The CDR3 DNA reads as TGCGCCAGCAGCCAGGGACCAAATCAGCCCCAGCATCTT.

This clonotype has a count of ten or more. The chain joins TRBV7-9 to TRBJ2-1; perhaps TRBD2 as D (5 bases). This CDR3 has 17 amino acids. Germline V gene sequence: CDR1 SEHNR, CDR2 FQNEAQ (reference sequence). V lost 5 bases to trimming and J lost 0 bases, with 17 bases between them. CDR3 coding DNA: TGTGCCAGCAGCCCACTTGACTATCCCAGCTCCTACAATGAGCAGTTCTTC. Protein product: CASSPLDYPSSYNEQFF.

This clonotype was counted ten times or more. The V gene is TRBV10-3, the J gene TRBJ2-1; D gene unclear. Germline V gene lookup returns CDR1 ENHRY and CDR2 SYGVKD. The CDR3 runs 16 residues. Trimming took off 0 bases at V and 1 base at J, with 10 bases between the two ends. The CDR3 spells CAISESGSESYNEQFF. In DNA form, the CDR3 reads TGTGCCATCAGTGAGTCAGGGTCAGAATCCTACAATGAGCAGTTCTTC.

A word on this clonotype: The germline gene is not matched at one end of the junction; a read error may be the cause. The CDR3 coding sequence is TGTGCCAGCAGCTTAGGGGGGGCGGGCAATGAAAAACTGCTTTTT. Its protein is CASSLGGAGNEKLLF. The gene calls are TRBV7-3 and TRBJ1-4, with D possibly matching TRBD1 (6 bases). The CDR3 has 15 amino acids. Germline loops: CDR1 SGHTA, CDR2 FQGTGA.

As concerns this clonotype: This may stem from a read error, because a much larger clone lies one nucleotide away. V usage is TRBV5-1 and J usage is TRBJ2-1; the D gene is possibly TRBD1 (5 bases). CDR3 size: 14 residues. The V gene lost 6 bases and the J gene lost 6 bases, with 16 bases spanning the gap. Germline CDR1 and CDR2: SGHRS and YFSETQ. CDR3 DNA sequence: TGCGCCAGCAACCCTCGCGACAGCTGCAATGAGCAGTTCTTC. Translated, it gives CASNPRDSCNEQFF.

With regard to this clonotype: A junction boundary mismatches the germline segment, possibly from a read error. V and J are TRBV10-3 and TRBJ2-7, with 7 nucleotides matching TRBD1. CDR1 ENHRY and CDR2 SYGVKD come from the germline V gene. The CDR3 length is 15 residues. CDR3 sequence: CAISESGQNVCEQYF. The DNA of the CDR3 is TGCGCCATCAGTGAGTCGGGACAGAACGTCTGCGAGCAGTATTTC.

The chain employs TRBV7-8 and TRBJ2-2; possible D gene TRBD1, 6 bases. The CDR3 has 13 amino acids. CDR1 is SGHVS, CDR2 FQNEAQ, per germline. Trimming cost V 5 bases and J 8 bases, with 12 bases left between them. The CDR3 DNA is TGTGCCAGCAGCCCAGGGGTGGGTGGGGAGCTGTTTTTT. This codes for CASSPGVGGELFF.

This clonotype has a handful of counts. The chain joins TRBV6-4 to TRBJ2-1, with 7 bases aligning to TRBD2. Germline CDR1 reads MRHNA; CDR2 reads SNTAGT. J was trimmed by 3 bases and V by 4 bases; bases with no gene match: 3. There are 14 residues in the CDR3. In DNA, the CDR3 is TGTGCCAGCAGTGTAGGCGGGAGCTACAATGAGCAGTTCTTC. Its translation is CASSVGGSYNEQFF.

Concerning this clonotype itself: A much larger clone differs from this one at a single base, so this may be a read error. This CDR3 reads CASSCSSGIEQYF. The CDR3 DNA is TGTGCCAGCAGTTGCTCCTCGGGGATCGAGCAGTACTTC. The genes are TRBV6-5 and TRBJ2-7; TRBD2 is a possible D gene (5 bases). CDR1 is MNHEY and CDR2 is SVGAGI in the germline V gene. CDR3 size: 13 residues. Deletions cut 4 bases from V and 6 bases from J, with 13 bases between.

The chain carries TRBV7-9 and TRBJ1-1; D perhaps matches TRBD1 (5 bases). Per the germline V gene, CDR1 is SEHNR and CDR2 is FQNEAQ (reference sequence). Trimming took off 5 bases at V and 5 bases at J, with 12 bases between the two ends. There are 13 residues in the CDR3. The CDR3 spells CASSPGGGTEAFF. In DNA, the CDR3 is TGTGCCAGCAGCCCAGGTGGGGGGACTGAAGCTTTCTTT. Drawing the rest from reference TRBV7-9 and TRBJ1-1, the complete variable domain is DTGVSQNPRHKITKRGQNVTFRCDPISEHNRLYWYRQTLGQGPEFLTYFQNEAQLEKSRLLSDRFSAERPKGSFSTLEIQRTEQGDSAMYLCASSPGGGTEAFFGQGTRLTVV.

This clonotype was found many times. The chain is built from TRBV7-6 and TRBJ2-7; D remains unclear. Germline assignment: CDR1 SGHVS and CDR2 FNYEAQ. The CDR3 has 14 amino acids. Trimming stripped 1 base from V and 5 bases from J, with 12 bases between. The DNA for the CDR3 is TGTGCCAGCAGCTTAGTACTCTCGATCGACGAGCAGTACTTC. Protein product: CASSLVLSIDEQYF.

There are many counts of this clonotype. The gene calls are TRBV12-5 and TRBJ1-2, with unresolved D. With 1 base removed from V and 7 bases from J, the gap between germline ends came to 25 bases. CDR3 length: 18 amino acids. Germline values: CDR1 LGHNT, CDR2 FRNRAP. The CDR3 sequence is CASGLEVARDGTTIGYTF. The CDR3 DNA follows: TGTGCTAGTGGTTTGGAAGTTGCACGAGACGGTACAACCATTGGCTACACCTTC.

Concerning this clonotype itself: A clone one base away is much larger, so this may be a read error. V usage is TRBV5-5 and J usage is TRBJ2-7; 9 bases align to TRBD1. Germline loops: CDR1 SGHKS, CDR2 YYEKEE (reference sequence). The CDR3 runs 15 residues. This CDR3 is CASSSLDRGSCEQYF. In DNA, the CDR3 is TGTGCCAGCAGCTCCCTGGACAGGGGCTCCTGCGAGCAGTACTTC. The whole variable domain, filled in from reference TRBV5-5 and TRBJ2-7, reads DAGVTQSPTHLIKTRGQQVTLRCSPISGHKSVSWYQQVLGQGPQFIFQYYEKEERGRGNFPDRFSARQFPNYSSELNVNALLLGDSALYLCASSSLDRGSCEQYFGPGTRLTVT.

Many counts were recorded for this clonotype. J is TRBJ2-7 and V is TRBV7-8, with 8 bases identical to TRBD1. Germline CDR1 and CDR2: SGHVS and FQNEAQ. Trimming at V came to 5 bases and at J to 4 bases, leaving 7 bases not matched to a gene. This CDR3 has 14 residues. The CDR3 loop reads CASSLTGGDYEQYF. CDR3 bases: TGTGCCAGCAGCCTTACAGGGGGTGATTACGAGCAGTACTTC.

This clonotype was picked up many times. This sequence joins TRBV5-4 and TRBJ2-2; D ambiguous. Germline CDR1 reads SGHNT; CDR2 reads YYREEE (reference sequence). V lost 0 bases to trimming and J lost 8 bases, with 8 bases between them. The CDR3 sequence is 13 residues long. CDR3 loop: CASSLEGSGELFF. The CDR3 region has the DNA TGTGCCAGCAGCTTGGAGGGAAGTGGGGAGCTGTTTTTT. Supplemented by reference TRBV5-4 and TRBJ2-2, the full variable domain reads ETGVTQSPTHLIKTRGQQVTLRCSSQSGHNTVSWYQQALGQGPQFIFQYYREEENGRGNFPPRFSGLQFPNYSSELNVNALELDDSALYLCASSLEGSGELFFGEGSRLTVL.

V gene TRBV6-1 combines with J gene TRBJ2-5, with 7 nucleotides matching TRBD2. CDR1 MNHNS and CDR2 SASEGT come from the germline V gene. Trimming at V came to 8 bases and at J to 2 bases, leaving 8 bases not matched to a gene. This CDR3 comprises 14 residues. The CDR3 loop reads CASRGWEGQETQYF. CDR3 bases: TGTGCCAGCCGAGGGTGGGAGGGTCAAGAGACCCAGTACTTC.

This clonotype occurred many times. The rearrangement uses TRBV7-3 and TRBJ2-7; either TRBD1 or TRBD2 may supply D (5 bases each). The CDR3 runs to 15 residues. Trimming shortened V by 2 bases and J by 1 base, and 12 bases separated the two germline ends. Germline lookup yields CDR1 SGHTA and CDR2 FQGTGA. The DNA for the CDR3 is TGTGCCAGCAGCTTATTGGGGGTTTTATCCTACGAGCAGTACTTC. This sequence encodes CASSLLGVLSYEQYF.

This clonotype has at least ten counts. The chain has TRBV3-1 and TRBJ2-2, with D hard to call. This CDR3 is built from 12 residues. The V gene lost 5 bases and the J gene lost 6 bases, with 7 bases spanning the gap. CDR1 is LGHDT, CDR2 YNNKEL, per germline (reference sequence). The CDR3 region is CASSMVAGELFF. The CDR3 DNA is TGTGCCAGCAGCATGGTGGCCGGGGAGCTGTTTTTT.

This clonotype was counted only a few times. The chain has TRBV18 and TRBJ2-3; 9 bases match TRBD1. V trimming: 0 bases; J trimming: 2 bases; junction bases outside the gene matches: 3. The germline gives CDR1 KGHSH, CDR2 LQKENI. The CDR3 consists of 16 residues. DNA for the CDR3: TGTGCCAGCTCACCACCGGGACAGGGTTTCACAGATACGCAGTATTTT. It yields the protein CASSPPGQGFTDTQYF.